The 10 T cell receptor beta chains listed next were all sequenced from one sample in a study of T-cell reconstitution after alpha-beta-depleted transplantation in children. Preparation of the TCRbeta library used unique molecular identifiers. Via MiXCR, TCRdb re-called the PCR reads, giving one row per CDR3 protein. The sample comprises 600,000 to 700,000 distinct CDR3 sequences, over 15% of which are singletons, and over 0.95% rests with the top ten. Sample: PBMCs from the stem cell graft donor, taken from the stem cell graft. These TCRs come from a human donor who donated a stem cell graft to a child with acute myeloid leukemia.

As to this clonotype: Germline and junction disagree at one end, which may indicate a read error. The chain has TRBV10-3 and TRBJ1-1; D remains ambiguous. CDR1 and CDR2 from the germline V gene are ENHRY and SYGVKD. CDR3 size: 14 residues. The CDR3 loop is CAIGESAGNTEAFF. The CDR3 nucleotides read TGTGCCATCGGTGAGAGCGCGGGGAACACTGAAGCTTTCTTT.

The genes are TRBV7-2 and TRBJ1-4; 7 bases are shared with TRBD1. The J segment lost 2 bases and the V segment lost 2 bases, leaving 2 bases of the junction unmatched. Germline loops: CDR1 SGHTA, CDR2 FQGNSA. The CDR3 is made up of 15 amino acids. The CDR3 loop is CASSLRGQTNEKLFF. CDR3 nucleotides: TGTGCCAGCAGCTTAAGGGGACAGACTAATGAAAAACTGTTTTTT.

At least ten counts were recorded for this clonotype. J is TRBJ2-7 and V is TRBV29-1; 7 nucleotides agree with TRBD1. This CDR3 has 12 amino acids. CDR1 SQVTM and CDR2 ANQGSEA come from the germline V gene. V was pared by 4 bases and J by 5 bases, with 5 bases of the junction left unmatched. CDR3 loop: CSVGQGKNEQYF. The DNA of the CDR3 is TGCAGCGTTGGACAGGGAAAGAACGAGCAGTACTTC.

This clonotype has at least ten counts. The rearrangement joins TRBV29-1 to TRBJ1-2; TRBD1 agrees at 9 bases. CDR1 and CDR2 from the germline V gene are SQVTM and ANQGSEA. Germline trimming cut 2 bases from V and 8 bases from J; bases unmatched to any gene: 6. The CDR3 runs to 13 residues. The chain's CDR3 is CSVERTGALGYTF. The CDR3 DNA sequence: TGCAGCGTTGAAAGGACAGGGGCATTAGGCTACACCTTC.

This clonotype has a handful of counts. The chain combines TRBV20-1 with TRBJ1-5; D uncertain. There are 14 residues in the CDR3. V was shortened by 3 bases and J by 5 bases, with 14 bases between the two germline ends. The germline V gene encodes CDR1 DFQATT and CDR2 SNEGSKA (reference sequence). The CDR3 nucleotides are TGCAGTGCTAGCACCTCGACATCACATCAGCCCCAGCATTTT. It yields the protein CSASTSTSHQPQHF.

There are a few counts of this clonotype. V and J are TRBV20-1 and TRBJ2-5, with a possible D match to TRBD1 (6 bases). Trimming pared 7 bases from V and 2 bases from J, leaving 11 bases between. The CDR3 loop spans 12 amino acids. Germline assignment: CDR1 DFQATT and CDR2 SNEGSKA (reference sequence). The CDR3 is CSVIDRQETQYF. Here the CDR3 DNA reads TGCAGTGTAATAGACAGGCAAGAGACCCAGTACTTC.

This clonotype was seen ten or more times. The chain recombines TRBV20-1 with TRBJ2-1, with TRBD2 identical over 7 bases. The CDR3 covers 13 residues. Losses at the gene ends were 6 bases for V and 3 bases for J; bases not matched to a gene: 5. Germline lookup yields CDR1 DFQATT and CDR2 SNEGSKA (reference sequence). CDR3 nucleotides: TGCAGTGCCGCTGGACTAGGCTACAATGAGCAGTTCTTC. Its protein product is CSAAGLGYNEQFF.

This clonotype was counted a few times. V is TRBV20-1 and J is TRBJ2-1; 14 positions match TRBD2. CDR3 length: 16 residues. Per the germline V gene, CDR1 is DFQATT and CDR2 is SNEGSKA (reference sequence). V shed 5 bases and J 4 bases; nucleotides not matched to a gene: 7. CDR3 coding DNA: TGCAGTGCTCCTGGGACTAGCGGGGGACGATACAATGAGCAGTTCTTC. Residues: CSAPGTSGGRYNEQFF.

This clonotype was seen a few times. This sequence joins TRBV5-6 and TRBJ2-5; tentatively, D is TRBD1 (5 bases). This CDR3 has 14 amino acids. Trimming removed 6 bases from V and 2 bases from J, with 14 bases in between. Germline-derived CDR1 and CDR2 are SGHDT and YYEEEE. The CDR3 spells CASIVWGPQETQYF. In DNA, the CDR3 is TGTGCCAGCATCGTCTGGGGCCCGCAAGAGACCCAGTACTTC.

At least ten counts were recorded for this clonotype. The chain combines TRBV7-2 with TRBJ1-4; D gene uncertain. V lost 5 bases and J 8 bases, leaving 12 bases between the germline ends. The CDR3 sequence is 13 residues long. Germline V gene data show CDR1 as SGHTA and CDR2 as FQGNSA. CDR3: CASSLQGREKLFF. CDR3 sequence (DNA): TGTGCCAGCAGCCTGCAAGGGAGGGAAAAACTGTTTTTT.